This T cell receptor (beta chain) was sequenced in a study of tumor and adjacent non-tumor tissue in lung cancer. The overall study: The cohort had roughly 12 adenocarcinoma, a couple of squamous cell and 1 small cell patients. Stage I to III disease affected roughly ten men and 5 women aged roughly 31 to 80.

A modified ARM-PCR protocol with three rounds of nested PCR amplified TCRbeta. One entry per CDR3 protein results from TCRdb running MiXCR on the multiplex PCR reads. The repertoire includes about 110,000 distinct CDR3 sequences, under 90% of them detected once, and about 22% sits in the top ten. This sample's RNA came from whole unsorted tissue. The CDR3 length is 13 residues. Germline V lookup: CDR1 SGHTA, CDR2 FQGNSA. Trimming removed 5 bases at V and 7 bases at J, with 12 bases between. This clonotype was observed a single time. Material for sequencing was lung tumor tissue. J is TRBJ2-1 and V is TRBV7-2; D tentatively fits TRBD1 or TRBD2 (6 bases each). This receptor was identified in a man between 65 and 79 years old with non-small cell lung cancer. In DNA, the CDR3 is TGTGCCAGCAGCCTCCGGGGGCAGAATGAGCAGTTCTTC. Its translation is CASSLRGQNEQFF.